Included here is one TCR beta chain sequence, with context. The PCR was carried out with 60 Vbeta primers and 13 Jbeta primers. Method: immunoSEQ multiplex PCR; TCRdb's copy keeps in-frame clones and lacks some. This sample yields over 200,000 clones, of which roughly 90% are seen a single time; 0.95% to 1.1% belongs to the top ten. This entry comes from a study of cytomegalovirus exposure and HLA in healthy donors. This CDR3 has 16 residues. Trimming cost V 2 bases and J 4 bases, with 15 bases left between them. The germline V gene encodes CDR1 SGHVS and CDR2 FQNEAQ. Sequenced input: PBMCs. The rearrangement links TRBV7-8 to TRBJ1-3, with D perhaps TRBD1 (5 bases). The receptor comes from a woman between 18 and 29 years old in good health and CMV-seronegative. The CDR3 loop is CASSLHQGPGGNTIYF. CDR3 DNA sequence: TGTGCCAGCAGCTTACACCAGGGCCCTGGAGGAAACACCATATATTTT.